The sequence of this T cell receptor beta chain was determined in a study of shared clonotypes between healthy human individuals. In the original workflow: ImmunoSEQ only sent back junction sequences with no quality scores, so filtering was done differently. Measured with immunoSEQ multiplex PCR; TCRdb has only the in-frame clones, and not every one. Clonal size and the V and J genes are those of that table, whereas D and trimming came from the DNA. The data contain millions of clones, roughly 91% of them singletons. Study outcomes and limitations: Relative to clonotypes present in all four donors, those not shared had lower generation probabilities.

This clone came up once. Its target is not known. Looked up from germline, CDR1 is SGHTA and CDR2 is FQGNSA. The CDR3 runs 15 residues. V dropped 1 base and J dropped 3; count of bases not matched to a gene: 5. Positive CCR7 selection of CD45RO-negative cells yielded the naive CD8 cells, and terminally differentiated effector memory CD45RA+ cells were excluded. The chain joins TRBV7-2 to TRBJ2-7; 8 nucleotides agree with TRBD1. Sequencing was performed on naive CD8+ T cells from PBMCs. The clonotype comes from a man between 18 and 35 years old in good health. Some clones in this sample may be carry-over from other donors' samples. The CDR3 is CASSLGDRRSYEQYF. The CDR3 DNA follows: TGTGCCAGCAGCTTAGGGGACAGGAGGAGCTACGAGCAGTACTTC.